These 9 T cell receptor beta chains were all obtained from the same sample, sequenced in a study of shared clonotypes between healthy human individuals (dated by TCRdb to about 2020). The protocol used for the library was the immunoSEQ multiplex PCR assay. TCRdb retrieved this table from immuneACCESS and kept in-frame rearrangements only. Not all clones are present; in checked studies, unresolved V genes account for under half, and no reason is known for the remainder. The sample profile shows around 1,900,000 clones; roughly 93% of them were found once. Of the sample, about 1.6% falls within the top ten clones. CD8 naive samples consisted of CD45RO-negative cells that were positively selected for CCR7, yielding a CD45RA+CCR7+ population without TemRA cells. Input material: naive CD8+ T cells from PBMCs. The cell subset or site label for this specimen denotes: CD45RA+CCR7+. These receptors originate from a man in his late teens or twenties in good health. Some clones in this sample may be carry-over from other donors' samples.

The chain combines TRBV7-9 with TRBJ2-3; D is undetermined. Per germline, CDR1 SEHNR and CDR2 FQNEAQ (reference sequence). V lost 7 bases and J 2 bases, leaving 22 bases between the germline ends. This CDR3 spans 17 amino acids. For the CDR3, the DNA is TGTGCCAGCACCACCCCGGCTGGGCCGGTTCACACAGATACGCAGTATTTT. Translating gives CASTTPAGPVHTDTQYF.

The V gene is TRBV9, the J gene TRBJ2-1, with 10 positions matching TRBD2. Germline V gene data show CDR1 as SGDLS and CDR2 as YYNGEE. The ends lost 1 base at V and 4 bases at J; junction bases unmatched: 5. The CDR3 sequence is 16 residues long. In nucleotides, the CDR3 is TGTGCCAGCAGCGTAAATAGCGGGAGGAATTACAATGAGCAGTTCTTC. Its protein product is CASSVNSGRNYNEQFF.

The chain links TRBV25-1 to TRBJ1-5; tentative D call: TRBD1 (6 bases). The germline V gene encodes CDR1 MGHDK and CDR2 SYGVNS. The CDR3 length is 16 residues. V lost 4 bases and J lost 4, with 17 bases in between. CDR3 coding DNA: TGTGCCAGCAGTGGACCACAGGGCTCGGGGAATCAGCCCCAGCATTTT. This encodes CASSGPQGSGNQPQHF.

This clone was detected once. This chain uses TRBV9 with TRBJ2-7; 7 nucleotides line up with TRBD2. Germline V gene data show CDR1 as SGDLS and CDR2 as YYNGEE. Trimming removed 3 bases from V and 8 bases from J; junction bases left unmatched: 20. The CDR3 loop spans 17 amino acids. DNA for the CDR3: TGTGCCAGCAGCGCCCCCACCCATGGCGGGAGCGTTAATAAGCAGTACTTC. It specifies CASSAPTHGGSVNKQYF.

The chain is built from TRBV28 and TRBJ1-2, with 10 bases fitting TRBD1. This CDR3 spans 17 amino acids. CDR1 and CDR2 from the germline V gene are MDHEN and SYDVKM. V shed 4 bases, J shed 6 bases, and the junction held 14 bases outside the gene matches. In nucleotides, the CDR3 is TGTGCCAGCAGTTCTCCCCACAGACAGGGGGCATTGAATGGCTACACCTTC. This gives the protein CASSSPHRQGALNGYTF.

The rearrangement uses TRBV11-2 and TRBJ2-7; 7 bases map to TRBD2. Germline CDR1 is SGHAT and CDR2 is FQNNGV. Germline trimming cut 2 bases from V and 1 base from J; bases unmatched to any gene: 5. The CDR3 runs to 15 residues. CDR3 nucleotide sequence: TGTGCCAGCAGCTTACTACGCGGGAGTTCCTACGAGCAGTACTTC. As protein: CASSLLRGSSYEQYF.

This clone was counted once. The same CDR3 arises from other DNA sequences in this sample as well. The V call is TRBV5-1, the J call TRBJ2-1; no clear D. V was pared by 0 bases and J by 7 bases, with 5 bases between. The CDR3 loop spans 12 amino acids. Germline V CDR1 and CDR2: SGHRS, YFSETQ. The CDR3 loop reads CASSLGGNEQFF. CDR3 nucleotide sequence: TGCGCCAGCAGCTTGGGAGGAAATGAGCAGTTCTTC.

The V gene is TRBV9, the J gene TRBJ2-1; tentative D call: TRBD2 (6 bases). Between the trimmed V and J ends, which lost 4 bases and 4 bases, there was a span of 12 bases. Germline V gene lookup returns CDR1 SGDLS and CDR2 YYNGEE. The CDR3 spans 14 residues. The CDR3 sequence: CASSPTGVYNEQFF. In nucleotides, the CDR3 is TGTGCCAGCAGCCCCACGGGGGTTTACAATGAGCAGTTCTTC.

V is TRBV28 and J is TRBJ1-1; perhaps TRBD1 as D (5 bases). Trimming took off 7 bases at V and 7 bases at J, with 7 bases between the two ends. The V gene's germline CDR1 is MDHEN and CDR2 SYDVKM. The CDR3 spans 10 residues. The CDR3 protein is CASNGGEAFF. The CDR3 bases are TGTGCCAGCAACGGGGGTGAAGCTTTCTTT.